The 19 T cell receptor beta chains in this list originate from one sample, sequenced in a study of shared clonotypes between healthy human individuals. Terminally differentiated effector memory CD45RA+ cells were left out of the naive CD8 fraction, which was CD45RO-negative and positively selected for CCR7. Data came from immunoSEQ multiplex PCR; TCRdb stores just in-frame clones and leaves some out. This table has roughly 1,800,000 clones, about 95% appearing once. Sequenced input: naive CD8+ T cells sorted from blood. These receptors came from a man younger than 30 in good health.

As to this clone: Other DNA sequences from this sample encode an identical CDR3 as well. The genes are TRBV11-2 and TRBJ2-1; 7 bases fit TRBD1. Trimming took 5 bases from V and 10 from J; bases not matched to a gene: 5. Germline CDR1 reads SGHAT; CDR2 reads FQNNGV. The CDR3 extends over 12 amino acids. This CDR3 reads CASSLTGNEQFF. The CDR3 DNA is TGTGCCAGCAGCCTGACAGGGAACGAGCAGTTCTTC.

In regard to this clone: Other DNA sequences in this specimen translate into the identical CDR3. The rearrangement joins TRBV7-8 to TRBJ2-7; D not resolved. Trimming removed 1 base at V and 0 bases at J, with 4 bases between. Germline assignment: CDR1 SGHVS and CDR2 FQNEAQ. This CDR3 comprises 13 residues. The CDR3 region has the DNA TGTGCCAGCAGCTTAGACAGCTCCTACGAGCAGTACTTC. This gives the protein CASSLDSSYEQYF.

The V gene is TRBV27, the J gene TRBJ2-3, with TRBD2 identical over 9 bases. The V gene's germline CDR1 is MNHEY and CDR2 SMNVEV (reference sequence). This CDR3 comprises 16 residues. The V and J ends lost 8 bases and 4 bases, in that order; junction bases with no gene match: 13. CDR3 sequence (DNA): TGTGCCAGCTCCCGTCGGGGCGGGGGGGCTGCAGATACGCAGTATTTT. Translated, it gives CASSRRGGGAADTQYF.

This chain links TRBV5-1 with TRBJ1-2, with 9 bases aligning to TRBD1. The V gene's germline CDR1 is SGHRS and CDR2 YFSETQ. V trimming: 3 bases; J trimming: 6 bases; junction bases outside the gene matches: 3. The CDR3 loop spans 13 amino acids. This CDR3 is CASSSTGGDGYTF. The DNA for the CDR3 is TGCGCCAGCAGCTCTACAGGGGGCGATGGCTACACCTTC.

The CDR3 reads CASSPFWGDEQFF. In DNA, the CDR3 is TGTGCCAGCAGCCCTTTCTGGGGGGATGAGCAGTTCTTC. This chain uses TRBV11-2 with TRBJ2-1, with D perhaps TRBD2 (6 bases). The CDR3 is 13 amino acids. The germline V gene encodes CDR1 SGHAT and CDR2 FQNNGV. With 5 bases removed from V and 8 bases from J, the gap between germline ends came to 13 bases.

This clone appeared a single time. This rearrangement joins TRBV13 to TRBJ2-3, with TRBD2 identical over 8 bases. This CDR3 is built from 16 residues. The germline CDR1 and CDR2 sequences are PRHDT and FYEKMQ (reference sequence). V lost 4 bases to trimming and J lost 4 bases; unmatched junction nucleotides: 10. Here the CDR3 reads CASSWDLAGFPDTQYF. The CDR3, as DNA: TGTGCCAGCAGCTGGGACTTAGCGGGATTCCCAGATACGCAGTATTTT.

V and J are TRBV28 and TRBJ1-5; a possible D gene is TRBD1 (5 bases). The CDR3 runs 15 residues. Between the trimmed V and J ends, which lost 1 base and 5 bases, there was a span of 12 bases. Germline V lookup: CDR1 MDHEN, CDR2 SYDVKM. Here the CDR3 DNA reads TGTGCCAGCAGTTTATCAGGGTTGAGCGATCAGCCCCAGCATTTT. It encodes CASSLSGLSDQPQHF.

This clone was seen more than once but under ten times. The same CDR3 arises from other DNA sequences in this sample as well. The DNA for the CDR3 is TGTGCCAGCAGCTTAGTAAACCAAGAGACCCAGTACTTC. Its translation is CASSLVNQETQYF. V is TRBV7-9 and J is TRBJ2-5, with D unclear. This CDR3 comprises 13 residues. Trimming left V 1 base short and J 0 bases short, with 3 bases between. Looked up from germline, CDR1 is SEHNR and CDR2 is FQNEAQ (reference sequence).

As concerns this clone: Distinct nucleotide sequences in the sample also encode this CDR3. V usage is TRBV6-5 and J usage is TRBJ2-5; D call uncertain. The length of the CDR3 is 13 residues. CDR1 and CDR2 (germline): MNHEY, SVGAGI. Trimming shortened V by 0 bases and J by 3 bases, and 5 bases separated the two germline ends. The CDR3 reads CASSYSEEETQYF. Written as DNA, the CDR3 is TGTGCCAGCAGTTACTCAGAAGAAGAGACCCAGTACTTC.

The genes are TRBV25-1 and TRBJ2-5; D might be TRBD2 (5 bases). The ends were cut back, 4 bases at V and 1 base at J, with 13 bases in the middle. Germline V gene sequence: CDR1 MGHDK, CDR2 SYGVNS. The length of the CDR3 is 15 residues. The CDR3: CASSVRRAPQETQYF. Written as DNA, the CDR3 is TGTGCCAGCAGTGTAAGGCGGGCACCCCAAGAGACCCAGTACTTC.

This chain links TRBV13 with TRBJ1-2; maybe TRBD1 (5 bases). Germline V lookup: CDR1 PRHDT, CDR2 FYEKMQ (reference sequence). This CDR3 comprises 18 residues. With 7 bases removed from V and 6 bases from J, the gap between germline ends came to 30 bases. The CDR3 DNA is TGTGCCAGCACCGCAAGAGTTTTAGAAGGGGCCATAGGGCATGGCTACACCTTC. This codes for CASTARVLEGAIGHGYTF.

This chain links TRBV4-1 with TRBJ2-2; TRBD1 matches 7 bases. Germline loops: CDR1 MGHRA, CDR2 YSYEKL. CDR3 size: 17 residues. V lost 1 base, J lost 4 bases, and 9 bases stayed unmatched. The CDR3 DNA follows: TGCGCCAGCAGCCAAGTAATTAGGGGGCCGGGCACCGGGGAGCTGTTTTTT. As protein: CASSQVIRGPGTGELFF.

This rearrangement joins TRBV7-2 to TRBJ1-1; D uncertain. V was cut by 4 bases and J by 3 bases, with 12 bases left in between. In germline, CDR1 is SGHTA, CDR2 FQGNSA. The CDR3 totals 14 residues. The CDR3 nucleotides are TGTGCCAGCAGCTCCGACTTCCTTGACACTGAAGCTTTCTTT. Its translation is CASSSDFLDTEAFF.

In the case of this clone: This sample includes further DNA sequences coding for the same CDR3. The CDR3, as DNA: TGCGCCAGCAGCATGGGCCAGGGCTACGAGCAGTACTTC. This encodes CASSMGQGYEQYF. The gene calls are TRBV5-1 and TRBJ2-7, with D maybe TRBD1 (5 bases). CDR3 size: 13 residues. Trimming took 4 bases from V and 3 from J, leaving 11 bases between them. CDR1 is SGHRS, CDR2 YFSETQ, per germline. Supplemented by reference TRBV5-1 and TRBJ2-7, the full variable domain reads KAGVTQTPRYLIKTRGQQVTLSCSPISGHRSVSWYQQTPGQGLQFLFEYFSETQRNKGNFPGRFSGRQFSNSRSEMNVSTLELGDSALYLCASSMGQGYEQYFGPGTRLTVT.

The J gene is TRBJ1-4, the V gene TRBV7-9, with D maybe TRBD1 (6 bases). Germline CDR1 is SEHNR and CDR2 is FQNEAQ (reference sequence). The CDR3 contains 17 residues. The V and J ends lost 5 bases and 8 bases respectively, with 24 bases between them. In nucleotides, the CDR3 is TGTGCCAGCAGCACCCTCACCCAGGGGCTAGCGGAAGAAAAACTGTTTTTT. It specifies CASSTLTQGLAEEKLFF.

This chain connects TRBV10-3 to TRBJ1-1, with a tentative D call TRBD1 (5 bases). The germline V and J ends were trimmed by 2 bases and 0 bases, with 10 bases remaining between them. Germline V gene data show CDR1 as ENHRY and CDR2 as SYGVKD. This CDR3 region has 15 residues. As DNA, the CDR3 is TGTGCCATCAGTGAGGGGGCAGGGATGAACACTGAAGCTTTCTTT. Translation gives CAISEGAGMNTEAFF.

The chain is built from TRBV10-2 and TRBJ2-3; no reliable D call. Germline V gene lookup returns CDR1 WSHSY and CDR2 SAAADI. The CDR3 totals 12 residues. V lost 3 bases to trimming and J lost 1 base, with 2 bases between them. CDR3: CASSEGTDTQYF. CDR3 nucleotides: TGCGCCAGCAGTGAAGGCACAGATACGCAGTATTTT.

V and J are TRBV13 and TRBJ1-2; D is perhaps TRBD1 (6 bases). CDR3 length: 15 residues. V was clipped by 5 bases and J by 0 bases, with 13 bases between them. Germline V lookup: CDR1 PRHDT, CDR2 FYEKMQ (reference sequence). CDR3 amino acids: CASSGGGESNYGYTF. The CDR3 coding sequence is TGTGCCAGCAGCGGAGGGGGGGAATCTAACTATGGCTACACCTTC. The entire variable domain, with the rest obtained from reference TRBV13 and TRBJ1-2, is as follows: AAGVIQSPRHLIKEKRETATLKCYPIPRHDTVYWYQQGPGQDPQFLISFYEKMQSDKGSIPDRFSAQQFSDYHSELNMSSLELGDSALYFCASSGGGESNYGYTFGSGTRLTVV.

The chain recombines TRBV4-1 with TRBJ2-3; 10 bases align to TRBD2. The trim removed 3 bases at V and 4 bases at J, leaving 4 bases unmatched. The CDR3 consists of 15 residues. The germline CDR1 and CDR2 sequences are MGHRA and YSYEKL. CDR3 in amino acids: CASSQVAGGADTQYF. CDR3 nucleotides: TGCGCCAGCAGCCAGGTAGCGGGAGGCGCAGATACGCAGTATTTT.